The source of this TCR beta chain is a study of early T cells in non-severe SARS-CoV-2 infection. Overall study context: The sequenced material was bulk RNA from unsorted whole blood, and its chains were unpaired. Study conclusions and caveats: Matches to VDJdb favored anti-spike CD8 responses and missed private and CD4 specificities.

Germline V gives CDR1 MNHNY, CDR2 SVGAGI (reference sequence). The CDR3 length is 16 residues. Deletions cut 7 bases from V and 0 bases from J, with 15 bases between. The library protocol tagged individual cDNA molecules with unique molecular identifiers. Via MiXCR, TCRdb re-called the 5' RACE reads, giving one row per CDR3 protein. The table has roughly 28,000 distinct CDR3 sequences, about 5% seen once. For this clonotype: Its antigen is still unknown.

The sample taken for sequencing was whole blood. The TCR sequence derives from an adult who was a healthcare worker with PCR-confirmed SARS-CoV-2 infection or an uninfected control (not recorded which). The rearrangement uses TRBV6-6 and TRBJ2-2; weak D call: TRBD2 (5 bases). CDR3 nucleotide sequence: TGTGCCAGCATCCCTCGAGCCGGGGCGAACACCGGGGAGCTGTTTTTT. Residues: CASIPRAGANTGELFF.